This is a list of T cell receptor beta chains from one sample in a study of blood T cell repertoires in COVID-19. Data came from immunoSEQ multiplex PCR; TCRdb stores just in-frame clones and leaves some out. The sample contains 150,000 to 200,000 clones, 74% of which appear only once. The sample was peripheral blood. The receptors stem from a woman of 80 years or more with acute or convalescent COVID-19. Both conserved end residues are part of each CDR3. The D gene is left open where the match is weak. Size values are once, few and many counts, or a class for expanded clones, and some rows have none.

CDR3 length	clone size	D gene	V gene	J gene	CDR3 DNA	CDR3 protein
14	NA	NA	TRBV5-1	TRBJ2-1	TGCGCCAGCAGCTTCGGTCAGGGATACAATGAGCAGTTCTTC	CASSFGQGYNEQFF
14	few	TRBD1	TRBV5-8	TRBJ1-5	TGTGCCAGCAGCTTCGGACAGGGGGATCAGCCCCAGCATTTT	CASSFGQGDQPQHF
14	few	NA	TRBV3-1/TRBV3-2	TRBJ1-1	TGTGCCAGCAGCCAAGACGGGGAACGGACTGAAGCTTTCTTT	CASSQDGERTEAFF
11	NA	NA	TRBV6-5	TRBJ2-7	TGTGCCACCACACGGACATACGAGCAGTACTTC	CATTRTYEQYF
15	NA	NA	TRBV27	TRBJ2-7	TGTGCCAGCAGTTTATCGGCCTACTCGGGATACGAGCAGTACTTC	CASSLSAYSGYEQYF
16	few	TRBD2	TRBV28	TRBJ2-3	TGTGCCAGCAGTCTGAACCGAGCGGGAGGCACAGATACGCAGTATTTT	CASSLNRAGGTDTQYF
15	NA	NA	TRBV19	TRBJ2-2	TGTGCCAGTAGTATTGTGATGGCAAACACCGGGGAGCTGTTTTTT	CASSIVMANTGELFF
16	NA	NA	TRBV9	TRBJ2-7	TGTGCCAGCAGCGTAGAAGACCGGGGCGGGGACTACGAGCAGTACTTC	CASSVEDRGGDYEQYF
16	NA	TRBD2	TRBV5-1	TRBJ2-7	TGCGCCAGCAGCTTGGTCGGACTAGCGGGAGGTGGCGAGCAGTACTTC	CASSLVGLAGGGEQYF
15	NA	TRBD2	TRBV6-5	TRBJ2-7	TGTGCCAGCAGTTACTACGCTAGCGGGACCTACGAGCAGTACTTC	CASSYYASGTYEQYF
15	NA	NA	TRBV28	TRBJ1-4	TGTGCCAGCAGTTTTGCACAGGGTAACCATGAAAAACTGTTTTTT	CASSFAQGNHEKLFF
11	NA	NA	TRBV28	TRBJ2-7	TGTGCCAGCAGTGACAGTTACGAGCAGTACTTC	CASSDSYEQYF
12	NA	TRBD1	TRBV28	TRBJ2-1	TGTGCCAGCAGCACACAGGGGAATGGGCAGTTCTTC	CASSTQGNGQFF